This T cell receptor (beta chain) was captured by sequencing in a study of cytomegalovirus exposure and HLA in healthy donors. The wider study: Sequencing of 150 million to 200 million T cells in an earlier analysis found around 110 million unique TCR beta sequences. General observations from the study: High sensitivity and specificity were reportedly achieved when the classifier diagnosed cytomegalovirus status. Some segments of the V type, notably TRBV6-2 and TRBV6-3, were excluded as indistinguishable.

This CDR3 is 14 amino acids long. CDR1 MNHNY and CDR2 SVGAGI come from the germline V gene (reference sequence). The trim removed 4 bases at V and 3 bases at J, leaving 4 bases unmatched. In the case of this clone: Its antigen is still unknown.

The PCR had 60 Vbeta and 13 Jbeta primers. TCRdb's copy holds only in-frame clones and misses some; the assay was immunoSEQ multiplex PCR. The sample has more than 85,000 clones, about 81% seen once. Sequenced: PBMCs. V is TRBV6-6 and J is TRBJ2-5; 8 nucleotides match TRBD2. This receptor was taken from a man younger than 45 in good health and CMV-seronegative. The CDR3 region is CASSSAGVEETQYF. CDR3 DNA: TGTGCCAGCAGTTCAGCGGGAGTAGAAGAGACCCAGTACTTC.